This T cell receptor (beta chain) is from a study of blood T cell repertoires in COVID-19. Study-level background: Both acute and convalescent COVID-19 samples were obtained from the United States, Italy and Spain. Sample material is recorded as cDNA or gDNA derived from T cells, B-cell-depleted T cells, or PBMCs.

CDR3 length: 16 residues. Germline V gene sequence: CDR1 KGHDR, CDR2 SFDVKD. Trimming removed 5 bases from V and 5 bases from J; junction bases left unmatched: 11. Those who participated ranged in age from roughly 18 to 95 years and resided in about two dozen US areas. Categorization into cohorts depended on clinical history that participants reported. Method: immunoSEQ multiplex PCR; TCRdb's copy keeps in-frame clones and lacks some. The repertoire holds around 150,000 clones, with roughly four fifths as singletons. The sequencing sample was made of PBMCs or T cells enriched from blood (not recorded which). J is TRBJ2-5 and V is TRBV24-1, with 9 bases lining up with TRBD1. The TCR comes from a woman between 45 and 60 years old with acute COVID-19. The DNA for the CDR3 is TGTGCCACCAGTGCCACTTGGGGGACAGGGACGGAGACCCAGTACTTC. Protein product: CATSATWGTGTETQYF.